The rows below give T cell receptor beta chains drawn from one sample of a study of T cells in Graves' hyperthyroidism and ophthalmopathy. TCRdb re-derived calls from the multiplex PCR reads in MiXCR, one entry per CDR3 protein. The table shows approximately 400,000 distinct CDR3 sequences, with less than 20% occurring only once. The sample comprised blood. The receptors come from a man younger than 35 with Graves' ophthalmopathy. The CDR3 runs from the conserved cysteine through the conserved F or W. A D gene is named only where the DNA matches it firmly. The listing skips clone size in some rows; elsewhere it reads once, few, many or a size class.

J: TRBJ2-1
size: .
D: .
V: TRBV25-1
length: 15
CDR3: CASTQGGWGFNEQFF
DNA: TGTGCCAGCACTCAAGGGGGTTGGGGCTTCAATGAGCAGTTCTTC

J: TRBJ2-1
size: .
D: .
V: TRBV18
length: 13
CDR3: CASSPPMYNEQFF
DNA: TGTGCCAGCTCACCCCCCATGTACAATGAGCAGTTCTTC

J: TRBJ1-6
size: few
D: .
V: TRBV6-6
length: 12
CDR3: CASSYSGAPLHF
DNA: TGTGCCAGCAGTTACTCGGGGGCACCCCTCCACTTT

J: TRBJ2-1
size: .
D: TRBD2
V: TRBV20-1
length: 14
CDR3: CSASASGGRGEQFF
DNA: TGCAGTGCTAGCGCTAGCGGGGGGCGGGGTGAGCAGTTCTTC

J: TRBJ2-5
size: many
D: TRBD1
V: TRBV11-2
length: 16
CDR3: CASRRGQGAGRETQYF
DNA: TGTGCCAGCAGACGGGGGCAGGGGGCTGGTAGGGAGACCCAGTACTTC

J: TRBJ1-2
size: many
D: .
V: TRBV10-3
length: 19
CDR3: CAISESNSGKVGTVYGYTF
DNA: TGTGCCATCAGTGAGTCGAATTCTGGGAAAGTAGGGACCGTGTATGGCTACACCTTC

J: TRBJ1-1
size: few
D: .
V: TRBV29-1
length: 13
CDR3: CSVTLTVNTEAFF
DNA: TGCAGCGTGACTCTAACTGTGAACACTGAAGCTTTCTTT

J: TRBJ1-2
size: many
D: .
V: TRBV7-3
length: 15
CDR3: CASRVGAGPNYGYTF
DNA: TGTGCCAGCAGGGTTGGGGCAGGCCCTAACTATGGCTACACCTTC

J: TRBJ1-2
size: many
D: .
V: TRBV5-8
length: 16
CDR3: CASSLAFGGWGDGYTF
DNA: TGTGCCAGCAGCTTGGCATTTGGGGGCTGGGGAGATGGCTACACCTTC

J: TRBJ1-1
size: few
D: TRBD1
V: TRBV6-1
length: 14
CDR3: CASRTGGQNTEAFF
DNA: TGTGCCAGCAGGACAGGGGGCCAGAACACTGAAGCTTTCTTT

J: TRBJ2-1
size: many
D: .
V: TRBV11-1
length: 16
CDR3: CASSRTRDGPYNEQFF
DNA: TGTGCCAGCAGCCGGACACGGGACGGACCCTACAATGAGCAGTTCTTC

J: TRBJ2-2
size: .
D: .
V: TRBV7-3
length: 12
CDR3: CASSLSPGELFF
DNA: TGTGCCAGCAGCTTATCCCCCGGGGAGCTGTTTTTT

J: TRBJ1-2
size: .
D: .
V: TRBV5-1
length: 15
CDR3: CASSLDIGGPRGYTF
DNA: TGCGCCAGCAGCTTGGATATCGGGGGGCCGAGGGGCTACACCTTC

J: TRBJ2-1
size: .
D: .
V: TRBV2
length: 13
CDR3: CASSVTVRNEQFF
DNA: TGTGCCAGCAGCGTGACTGTGAGGAATGAGCAGTTCTTC

J: TRBJ2-2
size: .
D: .
V: TRBV24-1
length: 21
CDR3: CATSDLRGTTSSHADTGELFF
DNA: TGTGCCACCAGTGATTTGCGGGGGACCACTTCAAGCCATGCCGACACCGGGGAGCTGTTTTTT

J: TRBJ2-7
size: .
D: TRBD2
V: TRBV5-8
length: 16
CDR3: CASSRDSSGGASEQYF
DNA: TGTGCCAGCAGTCGGGACTCTAGCGGGGGGGCCTCCGAGCAGTACTTC

J: TRBJ2-1
size: many
D: .
V: TRBV7-2
length: 16
CDR3: CASSLLGTLIQWKQFF
DNA: TGTGCCAGCAGCTTATTAGGGACCCTTATTCAATGGAAGCAGTTCTTC

J: TRBJ2-5
size: few
D: .
V: TRBV5-1
length: 13
CDR3: CASSSAWGETQYF
DNA: TGCGCCAGCAGCTCGGCTTGGGGAGAGACCCAGTACTTC

J: TRBJ2-1
size: .
D: .
V: TRBV12-3/TRBV12-4
length: 13
CDR3: CASSFVRLNEQFF
DNA: TGTGCCAGCAGTTTTGTTCGGTTGAATGAGCAGTTCTTC

J: TRBJ1-1
size: few
D: .
V: TRBV3-1
length: 16
CDR3: CASSRISGRGVSEAFF
DNA: TGTGCCAGCAGCCGCATTAGCGGGCGGGGAGTAAGTGAAGCTTTCTTT

J: TRBJ2-1
size: .
D: .
V: TRBV7-3
length: 12
CDR3: CASSLDLGLRFF
DNA: TGTGCCAGCAGCTTAGATCTAGGGTTGAGGTTCTTC

J: TRBJ1-1
size: many
D: TRBD1
V: TRBV7-8
length: 14
CDR3: CASSKDRGNTEAFF
DNA: TGTGCCAGCAGCAAAGACAGGGGGAACACTGAAGCTTTCTTT

J: TRBJ2-1
size: .
D: TRBD2
V: TRBV2
length: 14
CDR3: CASNREATYNEQFF
DNA: TGTGCCAGCAACCGGGAGGCCACCTACAATGAGCAGTTCTTC